This section outlines one T cell receptor beta chain sequence together with its context. The antigen this receptor binds is unknown. One base away there is no much larger clone; base qualities are not given. The sample belongs to a study of blood T cell repertoires in COVID-19 (dated by TCRdb to 2020 to 2021). Context from the whole study: Samples covering the acute and convalescent phases of COVID-19 were provided by collaborators in the United States, Italy and Spain. The material from the prospective study consisted of cDNA or gDNA derived from T cells, B-cell-depleted T cells, or PBMCs. Deeply sampled blood TCRbeta repertoires from subjects exposed to, actively infected with, or recovered from COVID-19 were included in the dataset. A freely available public database, intended as a resource for researchers studying the immune response to SARS-CoV-2, is where the repertoires were released. The samples were drawn from two sources: the first 160 participants of the ongoing ImmuneRACE study, and 1,000 to 1,500 subjects contributed by 6 global collaborators. The sample metadata nearly always contained a de-identified subject ID, COVID-19 status, age in years and sex. HLA class I and class II types, where available, came from metadata supplied by the sample provider rather than from assay-based typing.

One collaborating source in Seattle enrolled patients while the patients were actively infected and followed the patients over time throughout the course of disease. Collaborating institutions collected whole blood in K2EDTA tubes following their own protocols. For TCRbeta analysis, collaborators shipped samples as frozen whole blood, isolated PBMCs, or DNA extracted from either of those sample types. The immunoSEQ Assay, a bias-controlled multiplex PCR, was used to amplify TCRbeta CDR3 regions from genomic DNA. In the paper's pipeline: Within the assay, amplification of reference gene primers was used to estimate how many nucleated cells each sample contained. To quantify the absolute abundance of each unique TCRbeta CDR3 rearrangement, sequence reads were collapsed and filtered. For each sample, productive Simpson clonality was calculated as the square root of Simpson's diversity index over productive rearrangements. TCRdb's version of the immuneACCESS table is confined to in-frame rearrangements and falls short of the full clone set. An unresolved V gene accounts for under half of the shortfall where checked; the remainder is of unknown origin. That table furnishes V, J and clone size, whereas the DNA furnished D and trimming. The sample table lists about 180,000 clones, around 85% of them with a count of one. The ten largest clones capture less than 8% of the sample.

CDR1 and CDR2, per the germline V gene, are LGHNA and YNFKEQ. The junction shows trimming of 4 bases on V and 6 bases on J, and the gene matches do not reach 17 bases of it. The CDR3 starts with the cysteine, ends with the phenylalanine, and has 17 residues. Only the CDR3 DNA stays, 51 bases, in frame from base 1. Study-wide findings and limitations: The quantity of clinical and demographic metadata differed by source and by participant and was supplied without curation.

The V and J segments used are TRBV4-2 and TRBJ2-7; 8 nucleotides in the junction match TRBD1. Sequenced material: peripheral blood. The clonotype was recovered from a man older than 75 with COVID-19, enrolled during active disease. The CDR3 has the sequence CASSRRDRWFPPGEQYF. The sequenced DNA is TGTGCCAGCAGCCGCCGGGACAGGTGGTTCCCCCCGGGCGAGCAGTACTTC.